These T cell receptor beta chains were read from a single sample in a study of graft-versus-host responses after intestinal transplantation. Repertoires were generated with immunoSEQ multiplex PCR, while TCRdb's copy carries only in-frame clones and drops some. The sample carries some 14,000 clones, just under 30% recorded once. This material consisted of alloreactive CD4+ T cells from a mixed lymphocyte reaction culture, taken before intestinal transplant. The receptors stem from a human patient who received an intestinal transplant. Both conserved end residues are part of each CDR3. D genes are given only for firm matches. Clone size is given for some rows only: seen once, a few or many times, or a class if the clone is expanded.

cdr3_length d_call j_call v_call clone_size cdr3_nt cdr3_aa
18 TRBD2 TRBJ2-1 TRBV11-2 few TGTGCCAGCAGCCCGATGATACCGGGACTAGCCGCATACAATGAGCAGTTCTTC CASSPMIPGLAAYNEQFF
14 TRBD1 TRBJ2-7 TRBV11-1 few TGTGCCAGCAGCCTCACAGGGGGCGGGTACGAGCAGTACTTC CASSLTGGGYEQYF
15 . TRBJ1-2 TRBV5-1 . TGCGCCAGCAGCTTGCCGACAGGTTTCAACTATGGCTACACCTTC CASSLPTGFNYGYTF
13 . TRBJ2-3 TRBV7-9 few TGTGCCAGCAGCTCAAATCGTCGGGATACGCAGTATTTT CASSSNRRDTQYF
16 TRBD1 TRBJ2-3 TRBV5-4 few TGTGCCAGCAGCTTGGGCCGGGACAGGGGGCGCGGGACGCAGTATTTT CASSLGRDRGRGTQYF
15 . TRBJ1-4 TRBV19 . TGTGCCAGTAGTCGCGAGACGGACTTAATTGAAAAACTGTTTTTT CASSRETDLIEKLFF
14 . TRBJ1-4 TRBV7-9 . TGTGCCAGCAGGGGGGGAAGGAGCCTGGAAAAACTGTTTTTT CASRGGRSLEKLFF
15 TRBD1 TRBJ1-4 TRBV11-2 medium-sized TGTGCCAGCAGCTTAGGGGGACAGGGAGGCGAAAAACTGTTTTTT CASSLGGQGGEKLFF
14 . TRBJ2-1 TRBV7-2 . TGTGCCAGCAGCGTAGGGGGGCGGGACCCTGAGCAGTTCTTC CASSVGGRDPEQFF
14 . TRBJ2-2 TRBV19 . TGTGCCAGTAGTATATTGGGCAGCACCGGGGAGCTGTTTTTT CASSILGSTGELFF
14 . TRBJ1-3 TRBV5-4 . TGTGCCAGCAGCTTACAGAGCTCTGGAAACACCATATATTTT CASSLQSSGNTIYF
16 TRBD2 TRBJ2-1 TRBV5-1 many TGCGCCAGTTCGGGGGGAGGGACTAGCGGATACAATGAGCAGTTCTTC CASSGGGTSGYNEQFF
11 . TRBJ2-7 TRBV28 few TGTGCCAGCAGTTCCCTGAGGGAGCAGTACTTC CASSSLREQYF
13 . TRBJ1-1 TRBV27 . TGTGCCAGCAGTTTACCGGGGGGGACTGAAGCTTTCTTT CASSLPGGTEAFF
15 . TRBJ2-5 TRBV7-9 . TGTGCCAGCAGCTTAGGATCCCTAGGAAAAGAGACCCAGTACTTC CASSLGSLGKETQYF
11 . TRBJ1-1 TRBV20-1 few TGCAGCGAACAGCAATACACTGAAGCTTTCTTT CSEQQYTEAFF
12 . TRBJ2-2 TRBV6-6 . TGTGCCAGCTCCGGGAACACCGGGGAGCTGTTTTTT CASSGNTGELFF
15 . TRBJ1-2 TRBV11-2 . TGTGCCAGCAGCCAAGACAAGGACGTGGAGCGTGGCTACACCTTC CASSQDKDVERGYTF
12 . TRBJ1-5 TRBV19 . TGTGCCAGTATTGGAGGGAATCAGCCCCAGCATTTT CASIGGNQPQHF
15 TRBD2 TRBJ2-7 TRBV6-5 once TGTGCCAGCAGGCCCGGGGGGGGGAGCTCCTACGAGCAGTACTTC CASRPGGGSSYEQYF
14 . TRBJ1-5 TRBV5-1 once TGCGCCAGCGGCTTCGGGACGGGCAACCAGCCCCAGCATTTT CASGFGTGNQPQHF
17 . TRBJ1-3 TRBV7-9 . TGTGCCAGCAGCTGGGCCGGGACTGACTCCTCTGGAAACACCATATATTTT CASSWAGTDSSGNTIYF
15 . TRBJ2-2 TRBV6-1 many TGTGCCAGCAGTGAATTGAGGGAGTTCACCGGGGAGCTGTTTTTT CASSELREFTGELFF
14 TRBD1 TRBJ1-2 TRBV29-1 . TGCAGCGGAACTACAGGGGGCACGAACTATGGCTACACCTTC CSGTTGGTNYGYTF
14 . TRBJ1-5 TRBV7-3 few TGTGCCACCCCCCCCAGGGTTAGCAATCAGCCCCAGCATTTT CATPPRVSNQPQHF
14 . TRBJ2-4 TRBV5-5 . TGTGCCAGCACGCAGGGAACCCAAAAAAACATTCAGTACTTC CASTQGTQKNIQYF
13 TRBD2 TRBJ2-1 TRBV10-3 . TGTGCCATTCAAGCGGGAGCCTACAATGAGCAGTTCTTC CAIQAGAYNEQFF
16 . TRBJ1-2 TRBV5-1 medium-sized TGCGCCAGCAGCCCCCAGGCCGAAAGGAACGCCTATGGCTACACCTTC CASSPQAERNAYGYTF
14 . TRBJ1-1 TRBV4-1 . TGCGCCAGCAGGGCTACTGGAGGGAACACTGAAGCTTTCTTT CASRATGGNTEAFF
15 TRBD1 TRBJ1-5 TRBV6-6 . TGTGCCAGCAGTTCACAGGGGGCAGGCAATCAGCCCCAGCATTTT CASSSQGAGNQPQHF
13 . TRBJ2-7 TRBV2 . TGTGCCAGCAGTGTGAAAAGGGCCTACGAGCAGTACTTC CASSVKRAYEQYF
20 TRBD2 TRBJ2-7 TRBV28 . TGTGCCAGCACCCCGCCGTTCTGGGGACTACTAGCCGGCGGAATCTGCGAGCAGTACTTC CASTPPFWGLLAGGICEQYF
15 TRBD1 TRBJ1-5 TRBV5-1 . TGCGCCAGCAGCTTGGACGGACAGGGGGCGCAGCCCCAGCATTTT CASSLDGQGAQPQHF
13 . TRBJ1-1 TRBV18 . TGTGCCAGCTCACCACTCAGGGACACTGAAGCTTTCTTT CASSPLRDTEAFF
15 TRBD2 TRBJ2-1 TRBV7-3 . TGTGCCAGCAGCTTGGTAGGGACTAGAAACAATGAGCAGTTCTTC CASSLVGTRNNEQFF
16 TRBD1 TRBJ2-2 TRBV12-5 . TGTGCTAGTGGTCCCGGACAGGGTTCGTACCCCGGGGAGCTGTTTTTT CASGPGQGSYPGELFF
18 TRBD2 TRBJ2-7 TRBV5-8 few TGTGCCAGCAGCTTTAGCATGGGACTAGCGGGAGGAACCTACGAGCAGTACTTC CASSFSMGLAGGTYEQYF
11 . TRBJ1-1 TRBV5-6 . TGTGCCAGCAGCAGATCACGGGAGGCTTTCTTT CASSRSREAFF
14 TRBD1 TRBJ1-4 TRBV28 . TGTGCCAGCAGAATGGGACAGCAGGGGGAAAAACTGTTTTTT CASRMGQQGEKLFF
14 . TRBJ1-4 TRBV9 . TGTGCCAGCAGCGTAGGTCCGTATAATGAAAAACTGTTTTTT CASSVGPYNEKLFF
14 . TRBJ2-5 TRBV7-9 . TGTGCCAGCAGCCCTACAGGGTCGATGGAGACCCAGTACTTC CASSPTGSMETQYF